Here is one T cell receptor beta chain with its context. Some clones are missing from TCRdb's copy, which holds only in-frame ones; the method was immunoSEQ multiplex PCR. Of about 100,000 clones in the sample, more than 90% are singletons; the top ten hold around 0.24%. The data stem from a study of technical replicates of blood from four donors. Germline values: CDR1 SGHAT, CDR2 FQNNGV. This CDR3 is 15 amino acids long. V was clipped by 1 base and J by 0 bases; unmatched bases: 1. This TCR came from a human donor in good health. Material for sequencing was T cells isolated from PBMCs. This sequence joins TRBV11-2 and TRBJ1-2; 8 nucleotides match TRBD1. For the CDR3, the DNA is TGTGCCAGCAGCTTAGGACAGGGGTCTAACTATGGCTACACCTTC. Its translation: CASSLGQGSNYGYTF.